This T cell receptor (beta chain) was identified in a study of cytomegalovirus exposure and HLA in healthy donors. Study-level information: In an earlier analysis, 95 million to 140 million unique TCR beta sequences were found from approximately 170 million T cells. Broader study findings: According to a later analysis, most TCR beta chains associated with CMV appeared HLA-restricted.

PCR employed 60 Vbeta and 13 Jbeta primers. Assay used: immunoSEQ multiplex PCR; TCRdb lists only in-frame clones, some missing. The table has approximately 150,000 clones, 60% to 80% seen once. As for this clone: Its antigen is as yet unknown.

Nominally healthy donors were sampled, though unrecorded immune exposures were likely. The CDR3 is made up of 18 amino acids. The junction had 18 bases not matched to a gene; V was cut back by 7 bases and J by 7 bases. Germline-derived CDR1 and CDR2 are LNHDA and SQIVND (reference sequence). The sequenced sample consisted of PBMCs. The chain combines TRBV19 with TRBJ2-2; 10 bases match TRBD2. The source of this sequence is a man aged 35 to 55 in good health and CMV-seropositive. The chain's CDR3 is CASTRGSLAGRRGGELFF. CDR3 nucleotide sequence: TGTGCCAGTACCAGGGGGTCACTAGCGGGACGCCGGGGCGGGGAGCTGTTTTTT. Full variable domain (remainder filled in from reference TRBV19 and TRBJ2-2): DGGITQSPKYLFRKEGQNVTLSCEQNLNHDAMYWYRQDPGQGLRLIYYSQIVNDFQKGDIAEGYSVSREKKESFPLTVTSAQKNPTAFYLCASTRGSLAGRRGGELFFGEGSRLTVL.